The sequence of this TCR beta chain was determined in a study of T cell responses to AZD1222 COVID-19 vaccine. Study-level points and caveats: Compared with day 0, the breadth and depth of the Spike-specific TCR repertoire rose significantly after two doses of AZD1222.

Repertoires were generated with immunoSEQ multiplex PCR, while TCRdb's copy carries only in-frame clones and drops some. The table lists more than 85,000 clones, approximately 90% of them singletons. The V gene end was trimmed by 8 bases and the J gene end by 6 bases; junction bases not matched to a gene: 7. The CDR3 is made up of 14 amino acids. Germline loops: CDR1 SNHLY, CDR2 FYNNEI. Notes on this clone: Its antigen remains unidentified.

The TCR sequence derives from an adult in good health. Source: peripheral blood, taken on day 0 of AZD1222 vaccination. The J gene is TRBJ2-2, the V gene TRBV2; 9 nucleotides agree with TRBD1. The DNA of the CDR3 is TGTGCCAGCCTTAATCACAGGGGGCCCGGGGAGCTGTTTTTT. It codes for CASLNHRGPGELFF. Looking up the rest from reference TRBV2 and TRBJ2-2 gives the full variable domain: EPEVTQTPSHQVTQMGQEVILRCVPISNHLYFYWYRQILGQKVEFLVSFYNNEISEKSEIFDDQFSVERPDGSNFTLKIRSTKLEDSAMYFCASLNHRGPGELFFGEGSRLTVL.